This T cell receptor beta chain was sequenced for a study of T cells in localized non-small cell lung cancer. Method: immunoSEQ multiplex PCR; TCRdb's copy keeps in-frame clones and lacks some. Of about 59,000 clones in the sample, about 89% are singletons; the top ten hold 15% to 20%. This CDR3 region has 12 residues. Trimming left V 1 base short and J 4 bases short, with 5 bases between. Germline CDR1 SGHAT, CDR2 FQNNGV. This clone was picked up one time. V gene TRBV11-2 combines with J gene TRBJ2-7; D uncertain. This material consisted of peripheral blood, taken before any cancer treatment. This TCR was recovered from a man between 40 and 69 years old with stage I lung adenocarcinoma. The CDR3 spells CASSLANYEQYF. As DNA, the CDR3 is TGTGCCAGCAGCTTAGCGAATTACGAGCAGTACTTC.